The clone carrying this T cell receptor (beta chain) was observed a handful of times. What it recognizes is unknown. One entry per CDR3 protein, called by TCRdb with MiXCR from the reads. The table records about 900,000 distinct CDR3 sequences, roughly 30% of them present only once. The sample comes from a study of T cell repertoires in cytomegalovirus infection. Study details: Both recently identified HLA-C-restricted and well-studied HLA-B-restricted CMV epitopes were used in the study. Overall study findings and caveats: HLA-C-restricted, CMV-specific TCR beta clonotypes were dominant ex vivo.

CDR1 and CDR2 from the germline V gene are LNHNV and YYDKDF (reference sequence). The V segment lost 4 bases and the J segment 12 bases; nucleotides outside the gene matches: 18. The length of the CDR3 is 18 residues. Sample: cultured CD8+ T cells from PBMCs, taken from culture after CMV antigen stimulation. This clonotype was sampled from a human donor in good health (CMV status not recorded). Some clones in this sample may be carry-over from other donors' samples. V usage is TRBV15 and J usage is TRBJ2-1; 13 bases map to TRBD2. The DNA of the CDR3 is TGTGCCACCAGCACGACTAGCGGGGGGCCGACGCCTACAATGTGGCAGTTCTTC. This gives the protein CATSTTSGGPTPTMWQFF.